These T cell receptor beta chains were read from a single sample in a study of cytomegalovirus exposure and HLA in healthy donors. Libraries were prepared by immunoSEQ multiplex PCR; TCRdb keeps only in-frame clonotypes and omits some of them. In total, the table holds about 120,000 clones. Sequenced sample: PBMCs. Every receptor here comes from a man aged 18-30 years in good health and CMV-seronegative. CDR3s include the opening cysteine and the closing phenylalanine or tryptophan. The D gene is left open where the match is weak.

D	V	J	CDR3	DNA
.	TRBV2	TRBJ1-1	CASGKSREAGRTEAFF	TGTGCCAGCGGCAAAAGTCGGGAGGCAGGGAGGACTGAAGCTTTCTTT
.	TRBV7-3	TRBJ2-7	CASSFQGTSYEQYF	TGTGCCAGCAGCTTCCAGGGGACATCCTACGAGCAGTACTTC
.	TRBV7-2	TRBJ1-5	CASSLYGRGGQPQHF	TGTGCCAGCAGCTTATATGGCAGGGGTGGTCAGCCCCAGCATTTT
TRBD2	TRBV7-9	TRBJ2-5	CASSRSGGVQETQYF	TGTGCCAGCAGCCGTTCGGGGGGGGTACAAGAGACCCAGTACTTC
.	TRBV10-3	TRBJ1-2	CAIRGGVISYGYTF	TGTGCCATCAGGGGAGGGGTCATATCCTATGGCTACACCTTC
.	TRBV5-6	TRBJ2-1	CASSLEGRPNEQFF	TGTGCCAGCAGCCTTGAAGGGAGGCCCAATGAGCAGTTCTTC
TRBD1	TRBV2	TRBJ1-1	CASGRSITGVEAFF	TGTGCCAGCGGTCGGTCTATCACAGGGGTTGAAGCTTTCTTT
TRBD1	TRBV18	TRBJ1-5	CASSMTGLGNQPQHF	TGTGCCAGCTCTATGACAGGGTTAGGCAATCAGCCCCAGCATTTT
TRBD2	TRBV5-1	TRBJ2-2	CASSARRSGRAATGELFF	TGCGCCAGCAGCGCCCGACGTAGCGGGAGGGCGGCCACCGGGGAGCTGTTTTTT
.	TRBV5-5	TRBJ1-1	CASSLSWAGLTEAFF	TGTGCCAGCAGCTTGTCGTGGGCAGGACTTACTGAAGCTTTCTTT
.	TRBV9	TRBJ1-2	CASSPQGTYGYTF	TGTGCCAGCAGCCCACAGGGTACCTATGGCTACACCTTC
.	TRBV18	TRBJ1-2	CASSSGSYGYTF	TGTGCCAGCTCCTCAGGCTCCTATGGCTACACCTTC
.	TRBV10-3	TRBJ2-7	CAISVGSASYEQYF	TGTGCCATCAGTGTGGGTAGCGCCTCCTACGAGCAGTACTTC
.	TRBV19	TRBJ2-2	CASGINTGELFF	TGTGCCAGCGGGATTAACACCGGGGAGCTGTTTTTT
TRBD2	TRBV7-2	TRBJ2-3	CASSDRGLAGGSTDTQYF	TGTGCCAGCAGCGATAGGGGACTAGCGGGGGGGAGCACAGATACGCAGTATTTT
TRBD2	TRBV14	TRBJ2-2	CASSGKRDHTGELFF	TGTGCCAGCAGCGGAAAGCGGGACCACACCGGGGAGCTGTTTTTT
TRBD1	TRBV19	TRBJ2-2	CASSPHRGLNTGELFF	TGTGCCAGTAGTCCTCACAGGGGGTTGAACACCGGGGAGCTGTTTTTT
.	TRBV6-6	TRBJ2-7	CASSYMEGFDTKGYF	TGTGCCAGCAGTTACATGGAGGGCTTTGATACCAAAGGGTACTTC
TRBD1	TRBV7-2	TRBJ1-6	CASMNRQGTYNSPLHF	TGTGCCAGCATGAACCGACAGGGAACCTATAATTCACCCCTCCACTTT
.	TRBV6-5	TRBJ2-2	CASSYSPDSPTGELFF	TGTGCCAGCAGTTACTCTCCGGACAGCCCCACCGGGGAGCTGTTTTTT
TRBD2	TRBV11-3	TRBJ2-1	CASSYGQGTSGSYNEQFF	TGTGCCAGCAGCTACGGACAGGGTACTAGCGGGAGTTACAATGAGCAGTTCTTC
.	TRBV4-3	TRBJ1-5	CASSPHAGDNQPQHF	TGCGCCAGCAGCCCGCATGCGGGGGACAATCAGCCCCAGCATTTT